Listed below are T cell receptor beta chains from one sample, sequenced in a study of T cells in Graves' hyperthyroidism and ophthalmopathy. One entry per CDR3 protein results from TCRdb running MiXCR on the multiplex PCR reads. In the table there are 550,000 to 800,000 distinct CDR3 sequences, 15% to 20% of which are singletons. The specimen sequenced was blood. The source of these receptors is a man between 18 and 35 years old with Graves' hyperthyroidism. CDR3s include the opening cysteine and the closing phenylalanine or tryptophan. D genes are given only for firm matches. Only some rows state a clone size, as once, few, many or a class for expanded clones.

V,size,J,D,CDR3,DNA
TRBV2,few,TRBJ2-5,NA,CASRTYPMETQYF,TGTGCCAGCAGGACCTACCCCATGGAGACCCAGTACTTC
TRBV28,many,TRBJ2-1,NA,CASKGDEQFF,TGTGCCAGCAAGGGGGATGAGCAGTTCTTC
TRBV7-2,NA,TRBJ2-2,TRBD2,CASSPWAGARTGELFF,TGTGCCAGCAGCCCGTGGGCGGGAGCAAGGACCGGGGAGCTGTTTTTT
TRBV28,NA,TRBJ2-5,TRBD2,CASSPAGSQETQYF,TGTGCCAGCAGTCCAGCGGGGTCCCAAGAGACCCAGTACTTC
TRBV24-1,few,TRBJ2-5,TRBD1,CATSESNRGRQETQYF,TGTGCCACCAGTGAATCTAACAGGGGGCGTCAAGAGACCCAGTACTTC
TRBV3-1,NA,TRBJ2-5,NA,CASSQSGLETQYF,TGTGCCAGCAGCCAATCGGGATTGGAGACCCAGTACTTC
TRBV20-1,NA,TRBJ2-5,TRBD1,CSASPGTGVETQYF,TGCAGTGCTAGCCCGGGGACAGGGGTAGAGACCCAGTACTTC
TRBV6-1,few,TRBJ2-4,TRBD2,CASSDPSGRGLLNIQHF,TGTGCCAGCAGCGATCCTAGCGGGAGGGGGTTGCTAAACATTCAGCACTTC
TRBV12-3/TRBV12-4,few,TRBJ1-2,NA,CASSVVYGYGYTF,TGTGCCAGCAGCGTAGTATACGGCTATGGCTACACCTTC
TRBV20-1,NA,TRBJ1-1,NA,CSARVGASNTEAFF,TGCAGTGCTAGAGTAGGGGCATCGAACACTGAAGCTTTCTTT
TRBV29-1,NA,TRBJ1-1,NA,CSVEGGAAAFF,TGCAGCGTTGAAGGTGGCGCCGCTGCTTTCTTT
TRBV5-5,few,TRBJ2-6,NA,CASSVGYGLGANVLTF,TGTGCCAGCAGCGTTGGGTATGGGCTTGGGGCCAACGTCCTGACTTTC
TRBV20-1,NA,TRBJ2-2,NA,CSARVGVGELFF,TGCAGTGCTAGAGTGGGGGTCGGGGAGCTGTTTTTT
TRBV28,many,TRBJ2-4,TRBD2,CASTAAGVGSKNIQYF,TGTGCCAGCACCGCAGCGGGAGTCGGATCCAAAAACATTCAGTACTTC
TRBV6-1,many,TRBJ2-3,NA,CASRSTDTQYF,TGTGCCAGTAGAAGCACAGATACGCAGTATTTT
TRBV29-1,few,TRBJ2-3,NA,CSVEDPEVPATDTQYF,TGCAGCGTTGAAGATCCGGAGGTCCCAGCGACAGATACGCAGTATTTT
TRBV5-1,many,TRBJ2-1,NA,CASSLNNDEQFF,TGCGCCAGCAGCTTAAACAACGATGAGCAGTTCTTC
TRBV27,few,TRBJ2-4,NA,CASSLKWPDYKNIQYF,TGTGCCAGCAGTTTAAAGTGGCCAGACTACAAAAACATTCAGTACTTC
TRBV28,few,TRBJ1-6,NA,CASSFRGGSPLHF,TGTGCCAGCAGTTTCCGGGGGGGATCACCCCTCCACTTT
TRBV19,NA,TRBJ1-2,NA,CASRRDTYANGYTF,TGTGCCAGTAGACGGGACACCTACGCAAATGGCTACACCTTC
TRBV9,few,TRBJ2-3,NA,CASSALGDLHTQYF,TGTGCCAGCAGCGCCCTGGGGGACCTGCATACGCAGTATTTT
TRBV15,NA,TRBJ2-1,TRBD2,CATRRTSGRPGNEQFF,TGTGCCACCAGGAGGACTAGCGGGAGGCCGGGAAATGAGCAGTTCTTC
TRBV4-3,NA,TRBJ2-3,TRBD2,CASSQGLAGTDTQYF,TGCGCCAGCAGCCAGGGACTAGCGGGAACAGATACGCAGTATTTT
TRBV12-3/TRBV12-4,NA,TRBJ2-5,TRBD2,CASSPTSGRGQETQYF,TGTGCCAGCAGCCCGACTAGCGGGAGGGGGCAAGAGACCCAGTACTTC
TRBV5-1,many,TRBJ2-7,NA,CASSSAGSYEQYF,TGCGCCAGCAGCTCCGCAGGCTCCTACGAGCAGTACTTC
TRBV5-1,NA,TRBJ2-7,NA,CASSPTGAGYEQYF,TGCGCCAGCAGCCCTACGGGTGCCGGGTACGAGCAGTACTTC
TRBV28,NA,TRBJ1-4,TRBD1,CASSLSPLDRVNEKLFF,TGTGCCAGCAGTTTATCCCCCCTGGACAGGGTTAATGAAAAACTGTTTTTT
TRBV5-1,NA,TRBJ2-1,NA,CASSFHRGNEQFF,TGCGCCAGCAGCTTCCATAGAGGCAATGAGCAGTTCTTC
TRBV11-2,many,TRBJ2-2,NA,CASSLGGAGELFF,TGTGCCAGCAGCTTAGGTGGCGCCGGGGAGCTGTTTTTT
TRBV24-1,NA,TRBJ2-2,TRBD1,CATSDWGTGVAGELFF,TGTGCCACCAGTGATTGGGGGACAGGGGTGGCCGGGGAGCTGTTTTTT
TRBV24-1,NA,TRBJ2-7,NA,CATSEGGRSYEQYF,TGTGCCACCAGTGAGGGGGGCCGCTCCTACGAGCAGTACTTC
TRBV11-3,many,TRBJ2-3,NA,CASSLGGTGTDTQYF,TGTGCCAGCAGCTTAGGGGGCACAGGGACAGATACGCAGTATTTT
TRBV28,many,TRBJ2-7,TRBD1,CASSSQGVSYEQYF,TGTGCCAGCAGTTCCCAGGGGGTGAGCTACGAGCAGTACTTC
TRBV29-1,few,TRBJ2-7,NA,CSVGEREQYF,TGCAGCGTTGGGGAGAGGGAGCAGTACTTC
TRBV20-1,NA,TRBJ2-5,TRBD2,CSAQPGGETQYF,TGCAGTGCCCAACCCGGGGGGGAGACCCAGTACTTC
TRBV24-1,few,TRBJ2-2,NA,CATSDLGHAHFNTGELFF,TGTGCCACCAGTGATTTAGGGCACGCTCACTTCAACACCGGGGAGCTGTTTTTT
TRBV30,many,TRBJ2-6,NA,CAWSEWGTGANVLTF,TGTGCCTGGAGTGAGTGGGGGACTGGGGCCAACGTCCTGACTTTC
TRBV28,NA,TRBJ2-7,TRBD1,CAIKDRGYEQYF,TGTGCCATAAAAGACAGGGGCTACGAGCAGTACTTC
TRBV4-3,few,TRBJ2-3,TRBD2,CASSHGGVRQREMADTQYF,TGCGCCAGCAGCCACGGTGGGGTCAGACAGCGGGAGATGGCAGATACGCAGTATTTT
TRBV6-6,few,TRBJ2-7,NA,CASSYRAAYEQYF,TGTGCCAGCAGTTACAGGGCGGCCTACGAGCAGTACTTC
TRBV28,few,TRBJ2-7,NA,CASSYRHEQYF,TGTGCCAGCAGTTACAGGCACGAACAGTACTTC
TRBV6-4,NA,TRBJ2-1,TRBD1,CASSDIRDRGQDEQFF,TGTGCCAGCAGTGACATCCGGGACAGGGGGCAGGATGAGCAGTTCTTC
TRBV7-9,many,TRBJ2-7,NA,CASSLVGLGYEQYF,TGTGCCAGCAGCTTAGTGGGTCTAGGGTACGAGCAGTACTTC
TRBV20-1,many,TRBJ1-1,TRBD1,CSAPTTGGTEAFF,TGCAGTGCCCCAACTACAGGGGGCACTGAAGCTTTCTTT
TRBV7-9,many,TRBJ1-2,NA,CASSYGNYGYTF,TGTGCCAGCAGTTACGGAAACTATGGCTACACCTTC
TRBV29-1,NA,TRBJ2-5,NA,CSVPQGRETQYF,TGCAGCGTTCCACAGGGGAGGGAGACCCAGTACTTC
TRBV6-5,few,TRBJ2-1,NA,CASSYPHSGNLVNEQFF,TGTGCCAGCAGTTACCCTCATAGCGGAAACTTAGTAAATGAGCAGTTCTTC
TRBV20-1,few,TRBJ1-5,NA,CSARRSLGGTGNQPQHF,TGCAGTGCTAGGCGATCCCTAGGAGGAACTGGCAATCAGCCCCAGCATTTT
TRBV15,NA,TRBJ2-5,NA,CATSARWGQETQYF,TGTGCCACCAGCGCCCGATGGGGTCAAGAGACCCAGTACTTC
TRBV6-2/TRBV6-3,NA,TRBJ1-1,TRBD1,CASSVPGQGLRTEAFF,TGTGCCAGCAGTGTCCCGGGACAGGGTTTGAGGACTGAAGCTTTCTTT
TRBV29-1,few,TRBJ1-2,TRBD1,CSVEGQGAEDGYTF,TGCAGCGTTGAAGGACAGGGGGCTGAGGATGGCTACACCTTC
TRBV11-1,many,TRBJ2-1,NA,CASSRGGGAGYNEQFF,TGTGCCAGCAGCCGAGGTGGGGGGGCTGGCTACAATGAGCAGTTCTTC
TRBV2,NA,TRBJ2-2,NA,CASSWDQSDTGELFF,TGTGCCAGCAGTTGGGACCAAAGCGACACCGGGGAGCTGTTTTTT
TRBV27,many,TRBJ2-5,TRBD2,CASSLLSSGNQETQYF,TGTGCCAGCAGTTTATTGTCTAGCGGGAACCAAGAGACCCAGTACTTC
TRBV2,NA,TRBJ1-6,NA,CASMGLPTQTYNSPLHF,TGTGCCAGCATGGGTTTGCCGACCCAGACCTATAATTCACCCCTCCACTTT
TRBV29-1,NA,TRBJ2-2,NA,CSVGEPDSVGTGELFF,TGCAGCGTTGGGGAGCCGGACTCCGTGGGCACCGGGGAGCTGTTTTTT
TRBV7-6,few,TRBJ1-4,NA,CASSSGPGSEKLFF,TGTGCCAGCAGCTCGGGACCAGGATCGGAAAAACTGTTTTTT
TRBV4-1,NA,TRBJ2-7,NA,CASSQEGTGYEQYF,TGCGCCAGCAGCCAAGAGGGGACCGGCTACGAGCAGTACTTC
TRBV9,NA,TRBJ1-3,NA,CASSAGGGGPVDTIYF,TGTGCCAGCAGCGCTGGGGGTGGGGGGCCTGTGGACACCATATATTTT
TRBV30,many,TRBJ1-6,TRBD1,CAWSLAGGAGSPLHF,TGTGCCTGGAGTCTCGCAGGGGGCGCGGGTTCACCCCTCCACTTT